The 20 T cell receptor beta chains in this list originate from one sample, sequenced in a study of blood T cell repertoires in COVID-19. The repertoire was sequenced with immunoSEQ multiplex PCR; TCRdb's copy has only in-frame clones and lacks some. The sample includes about 200,000 clones, around 81% seen only once; the top ten take 0.8% to 0.95%. Sequenced material: peripheral blood. The origin of the receptors is a man aged 55 to 69 with COVID-19, enrolled during active disease.

The genes are TRBV9 and TRBJ1-2; D is possibly TRBD1 (6 bases). Germline V gene lookup returns CDR1 SGDLS and CDR2 YYNGEE. CDR3 length equals 14 residues. The V and J ends lost 0 bases and 4 bases respectively, with 10 bases between them. The CDR3 protein is CASSVEDSLYGYTF. CDR3 bases: TGTGCCAGCAGCGTAGAGGACAGCCTCTATGGCTACACCTTC. The complete variable domain, with remaining parts taken from reference TRBV9 and TRBJ1-2, reads DSGVTQTPKHLITATGQRVTLRCSPRSGDLSVYWYQQSLDQGLQFLIQYYNGEERAKGNILERFSAQQFPDLHSELNLSSLELGDSALYFCASSVEDSLYGYTFGSGTRLTVV.

The chain links TRBV30 to TRBJ2-7, with 8 bases lining up with TRBD2. This CDR3 is built from 16 residues. Germline CDR1 reads GTSNPN; CDR2 reads SVGIG (reference sequence). V gave up 3 bases and J gave up 0 bases; unmatched junction bases: 10. CDR3 amino acids: CAWRPVRSGSSYEQYF. Here the CDR3 DNA reads TGTGCCTGGAGGCCCGTCCGGAGCGGGAGCTCCTACGAGCAGTACTTC.

The CDR3 spells CASSQGVTEAFF. CDR3 coding DNA: TGTGCCAGCAGTCAAGGGGTGACTGAAGCTTTCTTT. This sequence joins TRBV25-1 and TRBJ1-1; D might be TRBD1 (5 bases). This CDR3 comprises 12 residues. Germline V CDR1 and CDR2: MGHDK, SYGVNS. Deletions cut 5 bases from V and 5 bases from J, with 9 bases between.

CDR3 residues: CASSQGSGSADTEAFF. The CDR3 DNA is TGTGCCAGCAGCCAAGGTAGCGGTTCAGCGGACACTGAAGCTTTCTTT. The chain is built from TRBV4-2 and TRBJ1-1; D is unresolved. The CDR3 spans 16 residues. Looked up from germline, CDR1 is LGHNA and CDR2 is YNFKEQ. The V and J ends lost 1 base and 3 bases respectively, with 15 bases between them.

The rearrangement uses TRBV11-2 and TRBJ2-7, with D maybe TRBD1 (5 bases). CDR3 length equals 12 residues. Trimming stripped 6 bases from V and 4 bases from J, with 10 bases between. CDR1 is SGHAT and CDR2 is FQNNGV in the germline V gene. This CDR3 reads CASSLGRYEQYF. CDR3 nucleotide sequence: TGTGCCAGCAGTCTGGGGCGTTACGAGCAGTACTTC.

The gene calls are TRBV5-1 and TRBJ2-2; 7 bases align to TRBD1. The CDR3 is 15 residues long. Germline assignment: CDR1 SGHRS and CDR2 YFSETQ. V shed 0 bases and J 4 bases; nucleotides not matched to a gene: 3. The CDR3 DNA follows: TGCGCCAGCAGCTTGGGCAGGGGGTCCACCGGGGAGCTGTTTTTT. Translating gives CASSLGRGSTGELFF.

This clone was found once. The chain links TRBV7-8 to TRBJ1-3; no firm D call. The germline V and J ends were trimmed by 3 bases and 0 bases, with 6 bases remaining between them. This CDR3 is built from 14 residues. CDR1 and CDR2 from the germline V gene are SGHVS and FQNEAQ. In DNA form, the CDR3 reads TGTGCCAGCAGCTTTCGGTCCTCTGGAAACACCATATATTTT. Its translation: CASSFRSSGNTIYF.

CDR3 sequence (DNA): TGCGCCAGCAGCCAAGAGCGAGGGTTTGAAGCTTTCTTT. This translates into CASSQERGFEAFF. The chain couples TRBV4-3 to TRBJ1-1, with D unresolved. Germline V CDR1 and CDR2: LGHNA, YSLEER. Trimming stripped 0 bases from V and 7 bases from J, with 9 bases between. The CDR3 covers 13 residues.

The genes are TRBV5-1 and TRBJ2-1; the D gene is possibly TRBD2 (5 bases). V lost 4 bases and J lost 4, with 15 bases in between. Per the germline V gene, CDR1 is SGHRS and CDR2 is YFSETQ. There are 15 residues in the CDR3. As DNA, the CDR3 is TGCGCCAGCAGCCCTGGGCCCGAGGGTTACAATGAGCAGTTCTTC. Protein product: CASSPGPEGYNEQFF.

The rearrangement joins TRBV5-1 to TRBJ1-2; D is unresolved. The CDR3 is 13 residues long. Germline CDR1 is SGHRS and CDR2 is YFSETQ. V shed 5 bases and J shed 4 bases, with 12 bases lying between them. The CDR3 protein is CASSSGGTYGYTF. In nucleotides, the CDR3 is TGCGCCAGCAGTAGCGGAGGTACCTATGGCTACACCTTC.

The chain combines TRBV9 with TRBJ2-5; D unclear. CDR1 is SGDLS, CDR2 YYNGEE, per germline. Trimming cost V 2 bases and J 3 bases, with 11 bases left between them. CDR3 length: 14 amino acids. The CDR3 spells CASSVSPTEETQYF. The CDR3 DNA reads as TGTGCCAGCAGCGTCTCCCCGACTGAAGAGACCCAGTACTTC.

This clone was counted a few times. V and J are TRBV6-1 and TRBJ1-3; unclear D gene. The germline V and J ends were trimmed by 2 bases and 0 bases, with 5 bases remaining between them. The CDR3 extends over 14 amino acids. The V gene's germline CDR1 is MNHNS and CDR2 SASEGT. The CDR3 reads CASSENTSGNTIYF. CDR3 DNA: TGTGCCAGCAGTGAAAACACCTCTGGAAACACCATATATTTT.

The chain recombines TRBV7-6 with TRBJ2-3, with a weak D call TRBD2 (6 bases). Germline CDR1 SGHVS, CDR2 FNYEAQ. Trimming took off 0 bases at V and 0 bases at J, with 10 bases between the two ends. The CDR3 loop spans 16 amino acids. CDR3 protein: CASSLAAGTSTDTQYF. The CDR3, as DNA: TGTGCCAGCAGCTTAGCGGCGGGGACTAGCACAGATACGCAGTATTTT.

The chain recombines TRBV7-2 with TRBJ1-6; the match to TRBD1 covers 7 bases. CDR3 length: 19 amino acids. V shed 3 bases, J shed 0 bases, and the junction held 11 bases outside the gene matches. Germline assignment: CDR1 SGHTA and CDR2 FQGNSA. The CDR3 nucleotides are TGTGCCAGCAGCTTGACAGGGTTTCTCCTGAGCTCCTATAATTCACCCCTCCACTTT. Protein: CASSLTGFLLSSYNSPLHF.

The CDR3 loop reads CASSTLLMLRDRTEAFF. Here the CDR3 DNA reads TGTGCCAGCAGTACGCTCCTTATGTTGAGGGATCGGACTGAAGCTTTCTTT. The chain links TRBV27 to TRBJ1-1, with unresolved D. CDR3 length equals 17 residues. Germline CDR1 MNHEY, CDR2 SMNVEV (reference sequence). Trimming left V 5 bases short and J 5 bases short, with 24 bases between.

J is TRBJ2-1 and V is TRBV28, with 9 bases identical to TRBD2. V was pared by 3 bases and J by 14 bases, with 8 bases of the junction left unmatched. Germline CDR1 reads MDHEN; CDR2 reads SYDVKM. This CDR3 spans 13 amino acids. This chain's CDR3 is CASSFLNSGSEFF. CDR3 bases: TGTGCCAGCAGTTTTTTGAATAGCGGGAGTGAGTTCTTC.

This chain joins TRBV12-3 or TRBV12-4 and TRBJ2-7; no definite D call. The CDR3 runs 13 residues. Trimming removed 0 bases from V and 6 bases from J, with 9 bases in between. The CDR3 region has the DNA TGTGCCAGCAGTTTAGCGCAAGAGGTCGAGCAGTACTTC. It specifies CASSLAQEVEQYF.

The chain has TRBV28 and TRBJ1-1; 11 positions agree with TRBD1. The CDR3 extends over 16 amino acids. V was clipped by 5 bases and J by 10 bases; unmatched bases: 15. Germline V lookup: CDR1 MDHEN, CDR2 SYDVKM. The CDR3 DNA reads as TGTGCCAGCAGTGAACCCGGGACAGGGGGAGGGCTTGCAGCTTTCTTT. Protein product: CASSEPGTGGGLAAFF.

J is TRBJ1-6 and V is TRBV30; perhaps TRBD1 as D (5 bases). Between the trimmed V and J ends, which lost 8 bases and 5 bases, there was a span of 16 bases. Germline V gene lookup returns CDR1 GTSNPN and CDR2 SVGIG (reference sequence). The CDR3 spans 14 residues. CDR3 sequence (DNA): TGTGCCCTGGGACCCTGGACTAATAATTCACCCCTCCACTTT. As protein: CALGPWTNNSPLHF.

The chain's CDR3 is CASSYLAGGPGNEQFF. CDR3 bases: TGTGCCAGCAGCTATCTAGCGGGAGGCCCGGGCAATGAGCAGTTCTTC. The chain couples TRBV7-3 to TRBJ2-1, with 11 bases lining up with TRBD2. The germline V gene encodes CDR1 SGHTA and CDR2 FQGTGA. This CDR3 is built from 16 residues. With 4 bases clipped from V and 6 bases from J, the junction kept 8 bases outside the gene matches.